This T cell receptor beta chain was sequenced during a study of control samples from healthy donors and cancer patients. The CDR3 extends over 14 amino acids. Trimming took 6 bases from V and 5 from J; bases not matched to a gene: 9. Per the germline V gene, CDR1 is MNHEY and CDR2 is SVGAGI. Clones were read by immunoSEQ multiplex PCR, and TCRdb kept only the in-frame ones, dropping some. This sample has 55,000 to 65,000 clones, with more than 70% found just once. The chain carries TRBV6-5 and TRBJ1-2; the match to TRBD1 covers 7 bases. Sequences were obtained from PBMCs. This TCR was sampled from a woman in her sixties with lung cancer. CDR3 nucleotides: TGTGCCAGCAGGACGGAGGGGGCAGTTTATGGCTACACCTTC. The encoded protein is CASRTEGAVYGYTF.